The source of this T cell receptor (beta chain) is a study of T-cell reconstitution after alpha-beta-depleted transplantation in children. Preparing the TCRbeta library involved the use of unique molecular identifiers. MiXCR was run by TCRdb on the PCR reads, yielding one entry per CDR3 protein. The sample carries a few thousand distinct CDR3 sequences, 25% to 30% recorded once. Findings of the study overall: At the one-year point after transplant, T-cell counts and TCRbeta diversity were found to come mostly from T cells that had been newly produced.

As concerns this clonotype: Its antigen is unknown.

V was cut by 0 bases and J by 3 bases, with 14 bases left in between. The CDR3 totals 16 residues. Germline V lookup: CDR1 LGHNA, CDR2 YSLEER. This sample comprised PBMCs, mostly from graft donor cells, obtained 60 days after TCRalphabeta/CD19-depleted stem cell transplant. The V and J genes are TRBV4-3 and TRBJ2-5, with a possible D match to TRBD2 (5 bases). The TCR was taken from a male patient between 2 and 15 years old who had a stem cell transplant for acute myeloid leukemia, so the T cells may come from the graft donor. The CDR3 loop reads CASSQDIDYLEETQYF. The CDR3 DNA reads as TGCGCCAGCAGCCAAGATATTGACTACTTAGAAGAGACCCAGTACTTC.